The clone carrying this T cell receptor (beta chain) was picked up a small number of times. This sample was taken from a study of human T cells and chemical hapten exposure. CDR1 is MNHEY and CDR2 is SVGEGT in the germline V gene. This CDR3 comprises 12 residues. V was clipped by 5 bases and J by 5 bases, with 9 bases between them. During construction of the library, unique molecular identifiers were attached to individual cDNA molecules for quantitative, reproducible TCR counting. TCRdb passed the RACE reads through MiXCR, listing each CDR3 protein once. The sample has about 130,000 distinct CDR3 sequences, around 8.3% seen once. The time point was: healthy volunteer bleed at 2 weeks. Extraction of total RNA was performed on unfractionated whole blood.

Input material: whole blood. This sequence was found in a male donor in good health. Some clones in this sample may be carry-over from other donors' samples. The V call is TRBV6-2 or TRBV6-3, the J call TRBJ2-5; D unclear. The CDR3 coding sequence is TGTGCCAGCAGTGACCCGGTGGAGACCCAGTACTTC. Encoded protein: CASSDPVETQYF.